The 10 T cell receptor beta chains reported below all come from one sample, sequenced in a study of T cells after posttransplantation cyclophosphamide. Sequencing was performed with immunoSEQ multiplex PCR; in TCRdb, only in-frame clones are kept and a portion is missing. The table lists 10,000 to 15,000 clones, with no singletons. The sequenced material came from PBMCs. Receptors were obtained from a woman in her thirties or forties in good health, CMV-negative, and a related stem cell transplant donor.

This clone has a count of ten or more. V and J are TRBV27 and TRBJ1-2; 7 nucleotides align to TRBD1. The CDR3 extends over 15 amino acids. V dropped 4 bases and J dropped 6; count of bases not matched to a gene: 11. Per germline, CDR1 MNHEY and CDR2 SMNVEV (reference sequence). The CDR3 sequence: CASSSGDSWADGYTF. Written as DNA, the CDR3 is TGTGCCAGCAGTTCCGGGGACAGTTGGGCGGATGGCTACACCTTC.

This clone was recorded many times. The gene calls are TRBV12-3 or TRBV12-4 and TRBJ2-2; 7 bases are a match to TRBD2. With V trimmed by 7 bases and J by 6 bases, 5 bases remained unmatched. This CDR3 has 13 amino acids. The CDR3: CASNGGFPGELFF. The CDR3 DNA is TGTGCCAGCAACGGGGGGTTCCCCGGGGAGCTGTTTTTT.

This clone occurred many times. The chain couples TRBV6-5 to TRBJ2-1; maybe TRBD1 (5 bases). V was cut by 4 bases and J by 9 bases, with 16 bases left in between. Germline CDR1 reads MNHEY; CDR2 reads SVGAGI. This CDR3 region has 14 residues. In nucleotides, the CDR3 is TGTGCCAGCAGTTCAAAGGGGCCGCTCAGTGAGCAGTTCTTC. Amino acid sequence: CASSSKGPLSEQFF.

At least ten counts were recorded for this clone. The sample carries other DNA sequences with the same CDR3. This sequence joins TRBV5-1 and TRBJ2-7, with 12 bases lining up with TRBD1. V shed 2 bases, J shed 7 bases, and the junction held 7 bases outside the gene matches. The CDR3 extends over 15 amino acids. Germline-derived CDR1 and CDR2 are SGHRS and YFSETQ. CDR3 sequence (DNA): TGCGCCAGCAGCTTCGGGGGACAGGGGGCCGATGAGCAGTACTTC. This codes for CASSFGGQGADEQYF.

This clone has at least ten counts. CDR3 loop: CASSLGGQTPGETQYF. In nucleotides, the CDR3 is TGTGCCAGCAGTTTAGGGGGACAGACTCCGGGGGAGACCCAGTACTTC. The rearrangement joins TRBV12-3 or TRBV12-4 to TRBJ2-5; 7 nucleotides agree with TRBD1. CDR3 size: 16 residues. Losses at the gene ends were 1 base for V and 5 bases for J; bases not matched to a gene: 10.

This clone was seen many times. V and J are TRBV29-1 and TRBJ2-2; 9 bases map to TRBD2. This CDR3 is built from 17 residues. V trimming: 4 bases; J trimming: 1 base; junction bases outside the gene matches: 10. The germline CDR1 and CDR2 sequences are SQVTM and ANQGSEA. CDR3 residues: CSVAPGLAEGNTGELFF. The DNA for the CDR3 is TGCAGCGTTGCCCCGGGACTAGCCGAGGGGAACACCGGGGAGCTGTTTTTT.

In its sample, this clone was seen many times. This chain joins TRBV6-4 and TRBJ2-2; 7 nucleotides match TRBD2. The germline V gene encodes CDR1 MRHNA and CDR2 SNTAGT. The CDR3 loop spans 15 amino acids. The V segment lost 3 bases and the J segment 5 bases; nucleotides outside the gene matches: 6. The CDR3 DNA is TGTGCCAGCAGTGAATCGGGGGGTTCGACCGGGGAGCTGTTTTTT. This codes for CASSESGGSTGELFF.

This clone came up many times. The CDR3 DNA is TGTGCCAGCTGGACGGGACTTAAGTCGGAAAAACTGTTTTTT. It translates to CASWTGLKSEKLFF. The chain joins TRBV28 to TRBJ1-4, with D maybe TRBD1 (5 bases). The CDR3 runs to 14 residues. With 8 bases removed from V and 8 bases from J, the gap between germline ends came to 18 bases. Germline CDR1 reads MDHEN; CDR2 reads SYDVKM.

Many counts were recorded for this clone. The chain carries TRBV7-2 and TRBJ1-2, with D possibly TRBD1 on 5 matching bases. This CDR3 is 18 amino acids long. Trimming removed 1 base from V and 4 bases from J, with 22 bases in between. Looked up from germline, CDR1 is SGHTA and CDR2 is FQGNSA. This chain's CDR3 is CASSLGGGQAGGGYGYTF. The DNA for the CDR3 is TGTGCCAGCAGCTTAGGTGGTGGGCAGGCCGGGGGAGGCTATGGCTACACCTTC.

This clone appeared many times. The chain recombines TRBV4-3 with TRBJ2-7, with 8 bases matching TRBD1. This CDR3 has 14 residues. From germline, CDR1 is LGHNA and CDR2 YSLEER. V shed 5 bases, J shed 5 bases, and the junction held 8 bases outside the gene matches. The CDR3 coding sequence is TGCGCCAGCAGCAGGACAGGGATCGTGAACGAGCAGTACTTC. Translation: CASSRTGIVNEQYF.